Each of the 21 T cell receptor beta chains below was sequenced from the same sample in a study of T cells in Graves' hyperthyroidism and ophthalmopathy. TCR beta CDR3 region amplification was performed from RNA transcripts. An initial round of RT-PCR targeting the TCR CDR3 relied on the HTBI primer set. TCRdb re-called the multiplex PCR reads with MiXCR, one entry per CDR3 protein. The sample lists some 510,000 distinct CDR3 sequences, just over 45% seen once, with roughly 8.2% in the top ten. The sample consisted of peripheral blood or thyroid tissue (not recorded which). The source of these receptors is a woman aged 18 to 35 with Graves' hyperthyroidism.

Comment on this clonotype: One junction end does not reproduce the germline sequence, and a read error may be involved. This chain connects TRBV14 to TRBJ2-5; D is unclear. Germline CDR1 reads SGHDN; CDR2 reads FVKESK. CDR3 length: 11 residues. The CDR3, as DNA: TGTGCCGGCAGTTACGGGGAGACCCAGTACTTC. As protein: CAGSYGETQYF.

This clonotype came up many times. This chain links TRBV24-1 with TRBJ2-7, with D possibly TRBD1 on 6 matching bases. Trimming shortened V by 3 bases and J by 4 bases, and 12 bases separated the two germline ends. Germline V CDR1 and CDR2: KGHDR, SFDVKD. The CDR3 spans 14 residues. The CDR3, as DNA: TGTGCCACCAGTGATCCCCGAGGGGGATACGAGCAGTACTTC. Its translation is CATSDPRGGYEQYF.

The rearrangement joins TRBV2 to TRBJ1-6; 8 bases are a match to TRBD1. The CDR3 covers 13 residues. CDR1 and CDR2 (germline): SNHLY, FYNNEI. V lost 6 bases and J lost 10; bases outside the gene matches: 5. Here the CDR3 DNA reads TGTGCCAGCAGCACAGGGGGAGGCTCACCCCTCCACTTT. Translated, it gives CASSTGGGSPLHF.

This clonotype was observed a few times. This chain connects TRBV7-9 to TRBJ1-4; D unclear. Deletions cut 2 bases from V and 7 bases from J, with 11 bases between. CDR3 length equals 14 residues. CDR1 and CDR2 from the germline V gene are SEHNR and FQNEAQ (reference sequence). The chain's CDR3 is CASSLKGSREKLFF. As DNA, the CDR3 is TGTGCCAGCAGCTTAAAAGGGTCGCGTGAAAAACTGTTTTTT. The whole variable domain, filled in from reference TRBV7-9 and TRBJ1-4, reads DTGVSQNPRHKITKRGQNVTFRCDPISEHNRLYWYRQTLGQGPEFLTYFQNEAQLEKSRLLSDRFSAERPKGSFSTLEIQRTEQGDSAMYLCASSLKGSREKLFFGSGTQLSVL.

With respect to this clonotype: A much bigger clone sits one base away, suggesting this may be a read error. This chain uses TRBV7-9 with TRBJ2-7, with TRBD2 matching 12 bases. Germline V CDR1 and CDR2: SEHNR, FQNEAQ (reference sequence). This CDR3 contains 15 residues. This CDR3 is CASSPRLAGAYGQYF. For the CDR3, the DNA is TGTGCCAGCAGCCCAAGACTAGCGGGAGCTTACGGGCAGTACTTC.

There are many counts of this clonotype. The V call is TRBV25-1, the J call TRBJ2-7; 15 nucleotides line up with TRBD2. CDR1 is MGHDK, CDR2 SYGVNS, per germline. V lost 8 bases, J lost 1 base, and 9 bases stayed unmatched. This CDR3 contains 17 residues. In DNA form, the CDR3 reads TGTGCCAGCTCCCAGGGACTAGCGGGAGGACTATCCTACGAGCAGTACTTC. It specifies CASSQGLAGGLSYEQYF.

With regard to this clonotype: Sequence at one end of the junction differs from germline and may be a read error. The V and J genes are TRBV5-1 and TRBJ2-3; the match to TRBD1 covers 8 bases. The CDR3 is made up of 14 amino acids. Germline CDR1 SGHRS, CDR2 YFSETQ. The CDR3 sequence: CASSLETGADTQYF. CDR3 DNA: TGTGCCAGCAGTTTAGAGACAGGGGCAGATACGCAGTATTTT.

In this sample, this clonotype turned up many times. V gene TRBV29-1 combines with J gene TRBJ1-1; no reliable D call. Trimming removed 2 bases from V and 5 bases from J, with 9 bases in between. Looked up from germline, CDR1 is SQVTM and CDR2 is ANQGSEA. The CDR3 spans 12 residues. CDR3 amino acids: CSVEQRRTEAFF. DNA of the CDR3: TGCAGCGTTGAACAGAGGAGGACTGAAGCTTTCTTT.

CDR3 protein: CASSLGPIAETQYF. For the CDR3, the DNA is TGTGCCAGCAGCTTAGGGCCGATCGCAGAGACCCAGTACTTC. This chain links TRBV7-9 with TRBJ2-5, with unresolved D. Germline values: CDR1 SEHNR, CDR2 FQNEAQ (reference sequence). The CDR3 is made up of 14 amino acids. Deletions cut 1 base from V and 4 bases from J, with 10 bases between.

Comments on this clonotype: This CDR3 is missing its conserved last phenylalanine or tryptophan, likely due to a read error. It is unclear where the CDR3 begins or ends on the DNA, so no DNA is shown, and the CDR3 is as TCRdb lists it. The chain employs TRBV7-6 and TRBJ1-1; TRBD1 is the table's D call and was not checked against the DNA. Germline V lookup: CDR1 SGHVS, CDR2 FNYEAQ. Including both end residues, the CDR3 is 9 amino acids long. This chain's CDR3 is CASSSGQGS.

CDR3: CASSSRQGVPGNTIYF. The DNA of the CDR3 is TGTGCCAGCAGCTCAAGACAGGGAGTCCCTGGAAACACCATATATTTT. This chain connects TRBV7-9 to TRBJ1-3; 7 bases map to TRBD1. Per the germline V gene, CDR1 is SEHNR and CDR2 is FQNEAQ (reference sequence). The CDR3 is made up of 16 amino acids. Trimming took 4 bases from V and 2 from J; bases not matched to a gene: 8. The entire variable domain, with the rest obtained from reference TRBV7-9 and TRBJ1-3, is as follows: DTGVSQNPRHKITKRGQNVTFRCDPISEHNRLYWYRQTLGQGPEFLTYFQNEAQLEKSRLLSDRFSAERPKGSFSTLEIQRTEQGDSAMYLCASSSRQGVPGNTIYFGEGSWLTVV.

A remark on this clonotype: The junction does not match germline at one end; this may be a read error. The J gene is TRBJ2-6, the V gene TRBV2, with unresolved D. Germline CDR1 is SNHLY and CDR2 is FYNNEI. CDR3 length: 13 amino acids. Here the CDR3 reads CASSERASNTEAF. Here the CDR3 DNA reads TGTGCCAGCAGTGAACGGGCCTCGAACACTGAAGCTTTC.

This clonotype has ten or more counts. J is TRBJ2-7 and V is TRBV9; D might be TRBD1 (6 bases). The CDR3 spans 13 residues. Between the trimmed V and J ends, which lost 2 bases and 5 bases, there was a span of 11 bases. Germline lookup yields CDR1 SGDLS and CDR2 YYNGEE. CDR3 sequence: CASSVWDNDEQYF. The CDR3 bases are TGTGCCAGCAGCGTCTGGGACAACGACGAGCAGTACTTC.

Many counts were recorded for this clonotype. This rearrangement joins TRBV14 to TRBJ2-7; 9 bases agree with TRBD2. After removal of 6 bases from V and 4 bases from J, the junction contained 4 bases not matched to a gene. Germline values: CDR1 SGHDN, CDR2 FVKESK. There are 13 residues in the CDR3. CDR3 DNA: TGTGCCAGCAGTAGCGGGAGTTATTACGAGCAGTACTTC. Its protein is CASSSGSYYEQYF.

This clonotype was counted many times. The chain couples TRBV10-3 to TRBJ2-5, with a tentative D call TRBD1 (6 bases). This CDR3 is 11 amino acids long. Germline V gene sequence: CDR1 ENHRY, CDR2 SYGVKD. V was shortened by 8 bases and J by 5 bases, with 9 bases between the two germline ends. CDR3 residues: CAILRGETQYF. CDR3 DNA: TGTGCCATCCTAAGGGGGGAGACCCAGTACTTC.

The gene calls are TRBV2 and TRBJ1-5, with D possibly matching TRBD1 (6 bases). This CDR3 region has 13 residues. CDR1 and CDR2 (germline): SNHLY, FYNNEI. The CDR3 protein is CAKGQYSNQPQHF. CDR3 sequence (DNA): TGTGCTAAAGGACAGTATAGCAATCAGCCCCAGCATTTT.

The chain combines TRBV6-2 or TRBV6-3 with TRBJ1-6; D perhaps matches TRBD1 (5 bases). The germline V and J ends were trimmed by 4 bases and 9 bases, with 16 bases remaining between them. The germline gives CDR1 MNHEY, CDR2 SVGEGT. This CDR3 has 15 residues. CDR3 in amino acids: CASSWGEGNASPLHF. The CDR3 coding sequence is TGTGCCAGCAGTTGGGGGGAGGGGAATGCTTCACCCCTCCACTTT.

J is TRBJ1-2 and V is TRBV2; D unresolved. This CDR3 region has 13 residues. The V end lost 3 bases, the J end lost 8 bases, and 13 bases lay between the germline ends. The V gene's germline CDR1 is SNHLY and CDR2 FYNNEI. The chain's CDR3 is CASSEFNQDGYTF. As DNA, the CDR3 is TGTGCCAGCAGTGAGTTCAATCAGGACGGCTACACCTTC.

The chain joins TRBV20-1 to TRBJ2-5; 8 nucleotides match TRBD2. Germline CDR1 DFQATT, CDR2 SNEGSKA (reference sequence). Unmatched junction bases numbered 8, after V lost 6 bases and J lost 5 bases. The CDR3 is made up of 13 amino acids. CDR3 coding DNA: TGCAGTGCACCTCCCGGCGGGGGGGAGACCCAGTACTTC. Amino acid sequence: CSAPPGGGETQYF.

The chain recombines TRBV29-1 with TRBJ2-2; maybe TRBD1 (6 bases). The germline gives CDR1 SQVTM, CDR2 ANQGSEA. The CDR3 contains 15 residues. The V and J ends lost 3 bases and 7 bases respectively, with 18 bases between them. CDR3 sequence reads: CSVEKQGLRGGELFF. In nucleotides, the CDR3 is TGCAGCGTTGAGAAGCAGGGGCTACGGGGCGGGGAGCTGTTTTTT.

CDR3 amino acids: CASSQRGSGNEQYF. The CDR3 nucleotides are TGTGCCAGCAGCCAACGCGGGAGTGGCAACGAGCAGTACTTC. The chain uses TRBV14 and TRBJ2-7; 7 nucleotides align to TRBD2. Trimming cost V 2 bases and J 5 bases; bases outside gene matches: 6. The length of the CDR3 is 14 residues. Germline CDR1 reads SGHDN; CDR2 reads FVKESK.